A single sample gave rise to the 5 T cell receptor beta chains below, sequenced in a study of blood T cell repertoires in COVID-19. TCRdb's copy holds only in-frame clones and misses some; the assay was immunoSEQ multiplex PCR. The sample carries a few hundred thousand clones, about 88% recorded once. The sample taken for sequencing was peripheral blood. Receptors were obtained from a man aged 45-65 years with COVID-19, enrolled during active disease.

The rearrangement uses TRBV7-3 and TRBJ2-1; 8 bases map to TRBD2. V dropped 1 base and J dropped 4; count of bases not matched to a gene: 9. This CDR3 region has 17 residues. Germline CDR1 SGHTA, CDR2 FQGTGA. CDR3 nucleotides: TGTGCCAGCAGCTTAAGATTAGCGAGCGGGAGTTACAATGAGCAGTTCTTC. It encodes CASSLRLASGSYNEQFF.

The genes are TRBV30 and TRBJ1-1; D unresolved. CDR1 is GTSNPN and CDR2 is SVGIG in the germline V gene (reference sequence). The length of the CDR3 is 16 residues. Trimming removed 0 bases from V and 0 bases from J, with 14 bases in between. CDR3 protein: CAWSVGYSGMNTEAFF. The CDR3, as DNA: TGTGCCTGGAGTGTCGGGTACAGCGGGATGAACACTGAAGCTTTCTTT.

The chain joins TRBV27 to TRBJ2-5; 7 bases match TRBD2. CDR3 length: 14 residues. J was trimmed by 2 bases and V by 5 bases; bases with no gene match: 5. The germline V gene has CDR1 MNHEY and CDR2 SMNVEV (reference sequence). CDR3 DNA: TGTGCCAGCAGTCGCCGGGACTATCAAGAGACCCAGTACTTC. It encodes CASSRRDYQETQYF.

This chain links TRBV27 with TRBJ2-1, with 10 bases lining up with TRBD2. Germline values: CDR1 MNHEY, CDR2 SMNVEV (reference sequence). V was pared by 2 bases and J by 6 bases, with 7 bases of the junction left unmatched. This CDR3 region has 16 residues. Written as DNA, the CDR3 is TGTGCCAGCAGTTTAACCCCAGCGGGAGGGTCCAATGAGCAGTTCTTC. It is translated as CASSLTPAGGSNEQFF.

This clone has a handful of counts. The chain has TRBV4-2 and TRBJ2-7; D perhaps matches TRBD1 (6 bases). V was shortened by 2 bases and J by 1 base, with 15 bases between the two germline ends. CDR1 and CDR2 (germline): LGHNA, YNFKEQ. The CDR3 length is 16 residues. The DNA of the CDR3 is TGTGCCAGCAGCCAACGCCGAGGGGGATTATCCTACGAGCAGTACTTC. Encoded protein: CASSQRRGGLSYEQYF.